Each of the 30 T cell receptor beta chains below was sequenced from the same sample in a study of breast tumors, draining lymph nodes, adjacent tissues. A single record per CDR3 protein comes from TCRdb applying MiXCR to the multiplex PCR reads. The sample yields approximately 280,000 distinct CDR3 sequences, over 30% seen once. The lymph nodes were axillary draining lymph nodes from breast cancer patients. The sequenced sample was axillary lymph node tissue. These TCRs come from a female donor with breast cancer. Some clones in this sample may be carry-over from other donors' samples.

This clonotype was recorded many times. The genes are TRBV5-6 and TRBJ2-1; 9 positions agree with TRBD2. The V gene end was trimmed by 4 bases and the J gene end by 7 bases; junction bases not matched to a gene: 18. The CDR3 is 18 residues long. Germline CDR1 is SGHDT and CDR2 is YYEEEE. The CDR3 region has the DNA TGTGCCAGCAGCCGAATAGCGGGAGCCAAGGGGCAATCAAATGAGCAGTTCTTC. This encodes CASSRIAGAKGQSNEQFF.

In its sample, this clonotype was seen many times. The rearrangement uses TRBV5-1 and TRBJ2-3; 8 bases match TRBD2. The CDR3 totals 14 residues. Germline CDR1 is SGHRS and CDR2 is YFSETQ. Trimming cost V 4 bases and J 1 base; bases outside gene matches: 2. The CDR3 nucleotides read TGCGCCAGCAGCCGAGCGGGGGGCACAGATACGCAGTATTTT. Protein sequence: CASSRAGGTDTQYF.

This chain uses TRBV7-9 with TRBJ2-1, with 11 bases matching TRBD2. Germline CDR1 is SEHNR and CDR2 is FQNEAQ (reference sequence). This CDR3 has 14 amino acids. Trimming removed 5 bases from V and 9 bases from J; junction bases left unmatched: 6. Here the CDR3 reads CASSPRLAGSEQFF. The CDR3 DNA reads as TGTGCCAGCAGCCCCCGACTAGCGGGAAGTGAGCAGTTCTTC.

The chain employs TRBV20-1 and TRBJ1-5; maybe TRBD1 (5 bases). The V end was cut by 6 bases, the J end by 6 bases, with 21 bases between. Germline V lookup: CDR1 DFQATT, CDR2 SNEGSKA (reference sequence). The CDR3 is made up of 15 amino acids. The DNA of the CDR3 is TGCAGTGCCAGCTCACCGTGCGGGGCTGGTCAGCCCCAGCATTTT. It encodes CSASSPCGAGQPQHF.

With respect to this clonotype: A read error may explain this, as a much larger clone is one base away. Since no conserved phenylalanine or tryptophan closes the CDR3, a read error is the likely cause. The CDR3 nucleotides read TGCGCCAGCAGCTGGGAGGGCGGCGGACAAGAGACCCAGTACCTC. This encodes CASSWEGGGQETQYL. This rearrangement joins TRBV5-1 to TRBJ2-5, with TRBD2 matching over 7 bases. The J segment lost 2 bases and the V segment lost 3 bases, leaving 7 bases of the junction unmatched. Germline CDR1 SGHRS, CDR2 YFSETQ. This CDR3 has 15 amino acids.

This clonotype was recorded many times. The rearrangement uses TRBV19 and TRBJ2-1; TRBD2 matches 8 bases. V shed 4 bases, J shed 7 bases, and the junction held 9 bases outside the gene matches. Germline V gene lookup returns CDR1 LNHDA and CDR2 SQIVND (reference sequence). The CDR3 spans 15 residues. The DNA of the CDR3 is TGTGCCAGTAGTAGGGGAGCGGGAGTTCAGAATGAGCAGTTCTTC. It encodes CASSRGAGVQNEQFF.

The chain joins TRBV7-2 to TRBJ1-5; D is perhaps TRBD1 (5 bases). Germline CDR1 reads SGHTA; CDR2 reads FQGNSA. V was shortened by 6 bases and J by 11 bases, with 23 bases between the two germline ends. The CDR3 is 15 amino acids. CDR3 in DNA: TGTGCCAGCAGGATGGGGGAGTGGGACCAAGAGACCCAGCATTTT. This sequence encodes CASRMGEWDQETQHF.

Details on this clonotype: One junction end disagrees with the germline gene, perhaps due to a read error. The chain is built from TRBV18 and TRBJ2-7; D unresolved. The germline V gene encodes CDR1 KGHSH and CDR2 LQKENI. This CDR3 comprises 12 residues. The CDR3 is CASPPDLYEQYF. The CDR3 DNA reads TGTGCCAGCCCACCAGACCTCTACGAGCAGTACTTC.

In this sample, this clonotype turned up many times. The chain combines TRBV20-1 with TRBJ1-2, with TRBD1 identical over 9 bases. V lost 6 bases to trimming and J lost 4 bases; unmatched junction nucleotides: 9. This CDR3 is 14 amino acids long. The germline CDR1 and CDR2 sequences are DFQATT and SNEGSKA (reference sequence). The CDR3 nucleotides read TGCAGTGCCAAAGGGGACAGGGATGGCTATGGCTACACCTTC. Amino acids: CSAKGDRDGYGYTF.

Of note for this clonotype: A much larger clonotype is one base distant, so this may be a read error. The conserved phenylalanine or tryptophan is not found at the CDR3 terminus, so this likely reflects a read error. V and J are TRBV12-3 or TRBV12-4 and TRBJ2-3; no definite D call. Trimming pared 2 bases from V and 0 bases from J, leaving 12 bases between. The CDR3 has 16 amino acids. The CDR3 region is CASSLFRGGSTDTQYL. In DNA form, the CDR3 reads TGTGCCAGCAGTTTATTTAGAGGCGGAAGCACAGATACGCAGTATCTT.

In this sample, this clonotype turned up many times. V and J are TRBV5-1 and TRBJ2-3; 8 bases match TRBD2. V was pared by 0 bases and J by 3 bases, with 9 bases of the junction left unmatched. The CDR3 sequence is 17 residues long. The germline gives CDR1 SGHRS, CDR2 YFSETQ. CDR3 nucleotide sequence: TGCGCCAGCAGCTTGGCGGGCGGGAGGTGGATTACAGATACGCAGTATTTT. Its protein product is CASSLAGGRWITDTQYF.

This clonotype came up many times. The gene calls are TRBV7-2 and TRBJ2-3; 10 bases are shared with TRBD2. The germline V gene encodes CDR1 SGHTA and CDR2 FQGNSA. The CDR3 consists of 14 residues. V shed 3 bases, J shed 7 bases, and the junction held 4 bases outside the gene matches. DNA for the CDR3: TGTGCCAGCAGCTTCGCTAGCGGGAGCAATACGCAGTATTTT. Its protein product is CASSFASGSNTQYF. Using reference TRBV7-2 and TRBJ2-3 for the parts outside the CDR3, the full variable domain is GAGVSQSPSNKVTEKGKDVELRCDPISGHTALYWYRQSLGQGLEFLIYFQGNSAPDKSGLPSDRFSAERTGGSVSTLTIQRTQQEDSAVYLCASSFASGSNTQYFGPGTRLTVL.

This clonotype showed up just a few times. This may stem from a read error, because a much larger clone lies one nucleotide away. The V call is TRBV7-8, the J call TRBJ2-7; D gene uncertain. The CDR3 is 15 residues long. Looked up from germline, CDR1 is SGHVS and CDR2 is FQNEAQ. CDR3: CAGSFPKATFYEQYF. The CDR3 DNA sequence: TGTGCCGGCAGCTTCCCTAAAGCGACATTCTACGAGCAGTACTTC.

J is TRBJ2-5 and V is TRBV12-3 or TRBV12-4; a possible D gene is TRBD2 (5 bases). Trimming removed 2 bases from V and 5 bases from J, with 9 bases in between. This CDR3 has 13 amino acids. CDR3 DNA: TGTGCCAGCAGTTTACAGAGGGAGGAGACCCAGTACTTC. This translates into CASSLQREETQYF.

This clonotype came up many times. The rearrangement links TRBV5-8 to TRBJ2-2; D is undetermined. V shed 3 bases and J shed 0 bases, with 6 bases lying between them. CDR1 is SGHTS, CDR2 YDEGEE, per germline. This CDR3 is 14 amino acids long. Written as DNA, the CDR3 is TGTGCCAGCAGCTCTAATACGAACACCGGGGAGCTGTTTTTT. As protein: CASSSNTNTGELFF.

This clonotype appeared once. This may be a read error: a much more frequent sequence differs by one nucleotide. The rearrangement links TRBV6-1 to TRBJ1-3; D not certain. Germline V CDR1 and CDR2: MNHNS, SASEGT. V was clipped by 7 bases and J by 0 bases, with 10 bases between them. The CDR3 is made up of 14 amino acids. The DNA of the CDR3 is TGTGCCAGCAAGCTCTCCGACTCTGGAAACACCATATATTTT. Residues: CASKLSDSGNTIYF.

Points on this clonotype: The conserved phenylalanine or tryptophan is not found at the CDR3 terminus, so this likely reflects a read error. The chain links TRBV9 to TRBJ2-4, with D perhaps matching TRBD1 (5 bases). Trimming took 3 bases from V and 3 from J, leaving 7 bases between them. This CDR3 comprises 13 residues. Per the germline V gene, CDR1 is SGDLS and CDR2 is YYNGEE. The CDR3 spells CASSAGHKNIQYS. Written as DNA, the CDR3 is TGTGCCAGCAGCGCAGGACACAAAAACATTCAGTACTCC.

Comment on this clonotype: This may be a read error, as it is one base from a much larger clone. DNA for the CDR3: TGTGCCAGCAGCTTTACGGGAGGGGCGACGCAGTTCTTC. Translating it yields CASSFTGGATQFF. The genes are TRBV11-2 and TRBJ2-1, with 8 bases fitting TRBD2. V trimming: 3 bases; J trimming: 12 bases; junction bases outside the gene matches: 7. Per the germline V gene, CDR1 is SGHAT and CDR2 is FQNNGV. This CDR3 spans 13 amino acids.

This clonotype occurred many times. CDR3 loop: CASSGVAGELFF. The DNA for the CDR3 is TGTGCCAGCAGCGGGGTGGCCGGGGAGCTGTTTTTT. The chain employs TRBV14 and TRBJ2-2; D ambiguous. The CDR3 sequence is 12 residues long. V was clipped by 5 bases and J by 6 bases, with 7 bases between them. The germline gives CDR1 SGHDN, CDR2 FVKESK.

This clonotype was picked up a small number of times. It may be a read error: a sequence one base away is much more abundant. The chain couples TRBV7-6 to TRBJ2-2; D possibly corresponds to TRBD2 (6 bases). CDR1 and CDR2 (germline): SGHVS, FNYEAQ. Deletions cut 0 bases from V and 6 bases from J, with 11 bases between. This CDR3 has 15 amino acids. This CDR3 is CASSLAGGKPGELFF. DNA of the CDR3: TGTGCCAGCAGCTTAGCGGGAGGAAAACCCGGGGAGCTGTTTTTT.

With respect to this clonotype: At one boundary the junction diverges from the germline segment, which might be a read error. V gene TRBV2 combines with J gene TRBJ1-6, with D uncertain. The CDR3 extends over 13 amino acids. The germline gives CDR1 SNHLY, CDR2 FYNNEI. The CDR3 here is CVSSVKANSPLHF. In nucleotides, the CDR3 is TGTGTCAGCAGTGTTAAGGCTAATTCACCCCTCCACTTT.

The chain has TRBV24-1 and TRBJ2-1, with 13 bases matching TRBD2. The CDR3 consists of 17 residues. The ends lost 4 bases at V and 4 bases at J; junction bases unmatched: 6. Germline lookup yields CDR1 KGHDR and CDR2 SFDVKD. The CDR3 loop is CATSDSPGLAGYNEQFF. The CDR3 coding sequence is TGTGCCACCAGTGACTCACCGGGACTAGCGGGATACAATGAGCAGTTCTTC.

This chain uses TRBV20-1 with TRBJ2-7; the match to TRBD2 covers 9 bases. The length of the CDR3 is 14 residues. The V gene's germline CDR1 is DFQATT and CDR2 SNEGSKA (reference sequence). Here the CDR3 reads CTAGSGLAAYEQYF. In DNA form, the CDR3 reads TGCACCGCCGGGTCGGGACTAGCCGCATACGAGCAGTACTTC.

This clonotype was detected many times. The CDR3 sequence is CANRKLAAQETQYF. The CDR3 nucleotides read TGTGCCAACAGGAAACTAGCGGCCCAAGAGACCCAGTACTTC. The chain combines TRBV7-2 with TRBJ2-5, with 8 bases matching TRBD2. Germline V gene lookup returns CDR1 SGHTA and CDR2 FQGNSA. After removal of 10 bases from V and 1 base from J, the junction contained 8 bases not matched to a gene. CDR3 length equals 14 residues.

With respect to this clonotype: Mismatch with germline at one junction end may stem from a read error. The chain recombines TRBV12-3 or TRBV12-4 with TRBJ2-1; 9 bases fit TRBD2. The CDR3 spans 16 residues. The CDR3 nucleotides are TGTGCCAGCAGTTTAGCGGGACTAGCACTGTACAATGAGCAGCTCTTC. Protein: CASSLAGLALYNEQLF.

As to this clonotype: A read error may explain this, as a much larger clone is one base away. The rearrangement uses TRBV13 and TRBJ2-1; D gene uncertain. Trimming pared 5 bases from V and 8 bases from J, leaving 10 bases between. This CDR3 contains 12 residues. Per germline, CDR1 PRHDT and CDR2 FYEKMQ (reference sequence). The CDR3 DNA sequence: TGTGCCAGCAGCACCTTAATCGATGAGCAGTTCTTC. Translating it yields CASSTLIDEQFF. The complete variable domain, with remaining parts taken from reference TRBV13 and TRBJ2-1, reads AAGVIQSPRHLIKEKRETATLKCYPIPRHDTVYWYQQGPGQDPQFLISFYEKMQSDKGSIPDRFSAQQFSDYHSELNMSSLELGDSALYFCASSTLIDEQFFGPGTRLTVL.

This clonotype was seen ten or more times. The V gene is TRBV20-1, the J gene TRBJ1-3; a weak D match, TRBD1 (5 bases). The CDR3 totals 16 residues. V lost 3 bases, J lost 0 bases, and 15 bases lay in between. Germline CDR1 reads DFQATT; CDR2 reads SNEGSKA (reference sequence). CDR3: CSASHRQGISGNTIYF. In nucleotides, the CDR3 is TGCAGTGCTAGTCACAGGCAGGGTATCTCTGGAAACACCATATATTTT.

The sample holds many counts of this clonotype. The chain combines TRBV20-1 with TRBJ2-7; D is perhaps TRBD2 (6 bases). CDR1 and CDR2 from the germline V gene are DFQATT and SNEGSKA (reference sequence). CDR3 length: 15 residues. Trimming stripped 0 bases from V and 7 bases from J, with 19 bases between. CDR3 amino acids: CSAREGSGALGEQYF. CDR3 nucleotide sequence: TGCAGTGCTAGAGAGGGATCGGGAGCCCTGGGGGAGCAGTACTTC.

In this sample, this clonotype turned up many times. V gene TRBV12-3 or TRBV12-4 combines with J gene TRBJ2-7; 8 bases map to TRBD2. V lost 7 bases, J lost 7 bases, and 3 bases stayed unmatched. The CDR3 is 11 residues long. CDR3: CASTVAGEQYF. The DNA of the CDR3 is TGTGCCAGCACAGTAGCGGGGGAGCAGTACTTC.

This clonotype has at least ten counts. The chain carries TRBV29-1 and TRBJ2-1; the D is unclear. Trimming left V 1 base short and J 6 bases short, with 7 bases between. The V gene's germline CDR1 is SQVTM and CDR2 ANQGSEA. The CDR3 has 12 residues. CDR3 amino acids: CSVEASTNEQFF. CDR3 bases: TGCAGCGTTGAAGCGAGCACCAATGAGCAGTTCTTC.